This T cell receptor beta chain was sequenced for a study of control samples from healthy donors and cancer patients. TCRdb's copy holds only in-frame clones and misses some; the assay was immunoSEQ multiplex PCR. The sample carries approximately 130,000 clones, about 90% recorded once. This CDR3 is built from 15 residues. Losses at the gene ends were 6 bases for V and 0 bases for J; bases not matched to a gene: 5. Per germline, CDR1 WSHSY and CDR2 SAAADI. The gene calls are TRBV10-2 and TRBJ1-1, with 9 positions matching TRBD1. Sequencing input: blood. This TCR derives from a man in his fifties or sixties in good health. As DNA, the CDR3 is TGCGCCAGCAGCCTAGGACAGGGGATGAACACTGAAGCTTTCTTT. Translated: CASSLGQGMNTEAFF.